A selection of T cell receptor beta chains follows, all from one sample in a study of cytomegalovirus exposure and HLA in healthy donors. The repertoire was sequenced with immunoSEQ multiplex PCR; TCRdb's copy has only in-frame clones and lacks some. Of 150,000 to 200,000 clones listed, 81% are singletons. The material sequenced was PBMCs. Receptors originate from a woman between 18 and 30 years old in good health and CMV-seropositive. CDR3s include the opening cysteine and the closing phenylalanine or tryptophan. The D gene is left open where the match is weak. Clone size is stated in some rows and not others, as once, few, many or a class when expanded.

cdr3_length clone_size j_call d_call v_call cdr3_aa cdr3_nt
14 - TRBJ1-6 TRBD1 TRBV19 CASKEQGRNSPLHF TGTGCCAGTAAGGAACAGGGGCGGAATTCACCCCTCCACTTT
14 - TRBJ2-2 - TRBV5-1 CASMPDSDTGELFF TGCGCCAGCATGCCGGACAGTGACACCGGGGAGCTGTTTTTT
15 - TRBJ2-1 TRBD2 TRBV19 CASTTGGLFYNEQFF TGTGCCAGTACCACGGGGGGGCTTTTTTACAATGAGCAGTTCTTC
15 - TRBJ2-1 - TRBV6-1 CASSPKGSGYNEQFF TGTGCCAGCAGCCCGAAGGGTAGCGGTTACAATGAGCAGTTCTTC
14 - TRBJ1-4 TRBD1 TRBV10-3 CAIGDRGMDEKLFF TGTGCCATCGGGGACAGGGGAATGGATGAAAAACTGTTTTTT
14 - TRBJ1-5 TRBD1 TRBV19 CASSAIQGAQPQHF TGTGCCAGTAGTGCGATACAGGGGGCCCAGCCCCAGCATTTT
14 - TRBJ1-2 - TRBV30 CAWSRSSLNYGYTF TGTGCCTGGAGTCGTAGCAGCTTGAACTATGGCTACACCTTC
16 - TRBJ2-3 TRBD2 TRBV5-4 CASSLAYGGGTDTQYF TGTGCCAGCAGCTTGGCCTACGGGGGGGGCACAGATACGCAGTATTTT
14 - TRBJ1-1 - TRBV27 CASSFRRTGLEAFF TGTGCCAGCAGTTTCCGGAGGACCGGCCTTGAAGCTTTCTTT
16 - TRBJ2-2 TRBD1 TRBV7-3 CASRIDRGRGTGELFF TGTGCCAGCAGGATTGACAGGGGGCGCGGCACCGGGGAGCTGTTTTTT
15 few TRBJ2-3 - TRBV6-4 CASSDSIEAGGTQYF TGTGCCAGCAGTGACTCGATTGAGGCAGGAGGTACGCAGTATTTT
15 few TRBJ1-3 TRBD1 TRBV7-2 CASSHDRGPGNTIYF TGTGCCAGCAGCCATGACAGGGGACCTGGAAACACCATATATTTT
16 - TRBJ2-5 - TRBV11-1 CASSFGNNPEGETQYF TGTGCCAGCAGCTTCGGCAATAACCCCGAGGGAGAGACCCAGTACTTC
15 - TRBJ1-4 - TRBV5-1 CASTPSQGGIEKLFF TGCGCCAGCACCCCTTCCCAAGGGGGAATCGAAAAACTGTTTTTT
14 - TRBJ2-2 TRBD2 TRBV27 CASRGGGITGELFF TGTGCCAGCAGGGGCGGGGGGATCACCGGGGAGCTGTTTTTT
15 once TRBJ2-1 TRBD2 TRBV7-6 CASSPGRAEYNEQFF TGTGCCAGCAGCCCAGGGAGGGCTGAGTACAATGAGCAGTTCTTC
14 - TRBJ2-1 - TRBV7-2 CASSRPSLGSRQFF TGTGCCAGCAGCCGCCCTTCGTTAGGGAGTAGGCAGTTCTTC
14 - TRBJ1-2 - TRBV25-1 CASSPSGTISGYTF TGTGCCAGCAGCCCCTCGGGTACTATATCGGGCTACACCTTC
10 - TRBJ1-1 - TRBV2 CASVGREAFF TGTGCCAGCGTCGGTCGGGAAGCTTTCTTT
15 - TRBJ2-2 - TRBV6-5 CASGTEQENTGELFF TGTGCCAGCGGAACGGAACAGGAAAACACCGGGGAGCTGTTTTTT